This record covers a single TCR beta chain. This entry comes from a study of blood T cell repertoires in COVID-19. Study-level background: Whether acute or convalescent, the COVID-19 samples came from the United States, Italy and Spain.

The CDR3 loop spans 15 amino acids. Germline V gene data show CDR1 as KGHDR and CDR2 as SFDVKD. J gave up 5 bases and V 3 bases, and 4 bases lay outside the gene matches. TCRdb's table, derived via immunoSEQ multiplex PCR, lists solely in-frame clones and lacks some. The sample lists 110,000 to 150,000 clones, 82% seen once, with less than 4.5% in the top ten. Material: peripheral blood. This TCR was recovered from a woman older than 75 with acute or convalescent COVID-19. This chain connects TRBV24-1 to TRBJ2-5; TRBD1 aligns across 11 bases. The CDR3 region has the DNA TGTGCCACCAGTGATCCAAGGGACAGGGGGGAGACCCAGTACTTC. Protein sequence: CATSDPRDRGETQYF.